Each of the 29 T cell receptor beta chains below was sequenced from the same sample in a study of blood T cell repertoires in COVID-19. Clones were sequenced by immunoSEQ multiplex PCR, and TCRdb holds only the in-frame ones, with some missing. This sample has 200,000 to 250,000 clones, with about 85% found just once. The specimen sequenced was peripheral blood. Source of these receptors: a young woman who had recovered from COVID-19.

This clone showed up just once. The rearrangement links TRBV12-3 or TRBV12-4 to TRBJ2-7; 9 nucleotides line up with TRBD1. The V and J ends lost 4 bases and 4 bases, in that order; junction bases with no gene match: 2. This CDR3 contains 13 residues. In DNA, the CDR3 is TGTGCCAGCAGTTGGGGACAGGGTTACGAGCAGTACTTC. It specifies CASSWGQGYEQYF.

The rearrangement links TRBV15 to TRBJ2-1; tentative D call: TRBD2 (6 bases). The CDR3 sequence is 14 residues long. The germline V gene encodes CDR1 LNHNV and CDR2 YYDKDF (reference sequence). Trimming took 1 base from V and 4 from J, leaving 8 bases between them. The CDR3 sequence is CATSRGRGYNEQFF. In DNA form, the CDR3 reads TGTGCCACCAGCAGAGGGCGGGGTTACAATGAGCAGTTCTTC.

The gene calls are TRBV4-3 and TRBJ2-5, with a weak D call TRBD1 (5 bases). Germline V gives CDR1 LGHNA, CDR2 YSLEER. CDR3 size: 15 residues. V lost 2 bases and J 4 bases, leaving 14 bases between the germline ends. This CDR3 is CASSQLQGRGETQYF. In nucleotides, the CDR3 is TGCGCCAGCAGCCAACTTCAGGGTAGGGGAGAGACCCAGTACTTC.

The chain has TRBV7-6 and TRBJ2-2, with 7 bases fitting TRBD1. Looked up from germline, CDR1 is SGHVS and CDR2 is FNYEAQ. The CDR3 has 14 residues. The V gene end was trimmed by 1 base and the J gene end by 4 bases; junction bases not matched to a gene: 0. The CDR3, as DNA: TGTGCCAGCAGCTTAGGGGACAGCACCGGGGAGCTGTTTTTT. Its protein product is CASSLGDSTGELFF.

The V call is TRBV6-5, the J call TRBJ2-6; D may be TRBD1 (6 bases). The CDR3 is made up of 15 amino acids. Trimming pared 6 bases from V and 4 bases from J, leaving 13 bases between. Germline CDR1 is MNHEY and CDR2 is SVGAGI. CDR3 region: CASRKQGAGANVLTF. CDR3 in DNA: TGTGCCAGCAGAAAACAGGGAGCAGGGGCCAACGTCCTGACTTTC.

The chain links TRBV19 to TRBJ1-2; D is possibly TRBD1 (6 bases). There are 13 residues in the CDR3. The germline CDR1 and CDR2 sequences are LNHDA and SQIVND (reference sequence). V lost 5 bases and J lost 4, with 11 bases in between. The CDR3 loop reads CASSWDTSYGYTF. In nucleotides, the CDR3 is TGTGCCAGTAGTTGGGACACTTCCTATGGCTACACCTTC. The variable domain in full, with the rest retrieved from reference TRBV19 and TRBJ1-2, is DGGITQSPKYLFRKEGQNVTLSCEQNLNHDAMYWYRQDPGQGLRLIYYSQIVNDFQKGDIAEGYSVSREKKESFPLTVTSAQKNPTAFYLCASSWDTSYGYTFGSGTRLTVV.

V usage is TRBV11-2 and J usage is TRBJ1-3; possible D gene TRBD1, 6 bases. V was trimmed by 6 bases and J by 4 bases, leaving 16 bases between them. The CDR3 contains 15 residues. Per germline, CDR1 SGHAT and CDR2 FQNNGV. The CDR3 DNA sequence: TGTGCCAGCAGTCTGGGGGGGGCTTACGGAAACACCATATATTTT. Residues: CASSLGGAYGNTIYF.

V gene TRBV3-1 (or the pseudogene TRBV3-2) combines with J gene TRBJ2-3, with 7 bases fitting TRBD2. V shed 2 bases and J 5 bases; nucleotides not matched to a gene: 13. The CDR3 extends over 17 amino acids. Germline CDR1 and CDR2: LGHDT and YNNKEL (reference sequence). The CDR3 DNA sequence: TGTGCCAGCAGCCAAAAAAGCACTAGCGTCCTGCGAGATACGCAGTATTTT. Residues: CASSQKSTSVLRDTQYF.

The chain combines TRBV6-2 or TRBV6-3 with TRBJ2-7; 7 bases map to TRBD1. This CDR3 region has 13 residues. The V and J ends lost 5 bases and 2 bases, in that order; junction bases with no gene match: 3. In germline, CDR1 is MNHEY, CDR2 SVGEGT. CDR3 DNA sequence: TGTGCCAGCAGTCCGACAGGGACCTACGAGCAGTACTTC. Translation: CASSPTGTYEQYF.

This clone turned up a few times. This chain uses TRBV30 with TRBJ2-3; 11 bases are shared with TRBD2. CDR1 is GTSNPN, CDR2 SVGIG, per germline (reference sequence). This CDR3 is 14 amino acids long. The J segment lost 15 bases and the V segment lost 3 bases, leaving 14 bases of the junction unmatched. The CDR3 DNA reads TGTGCCTGGAGCATGGGGTGGCTAGCGGGAGGTAAATATTTT. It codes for CAWSMGWLAGGKYF.

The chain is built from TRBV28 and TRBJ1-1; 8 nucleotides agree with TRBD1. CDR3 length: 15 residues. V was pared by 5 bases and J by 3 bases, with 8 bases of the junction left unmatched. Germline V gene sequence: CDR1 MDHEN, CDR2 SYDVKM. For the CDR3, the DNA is TGTGCCAGCAGTCCAGGAGGACAGGGAGACACTGAAGCTTTCTTT. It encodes CASSPGGQGDTEAFF. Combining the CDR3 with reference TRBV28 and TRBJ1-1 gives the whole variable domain DVKVTQSSRYLVKRTGEKVFLECVQDMDHENMFWYRQDPGLGLRLIYFSYDVKMKEKGDIPEGYSVSREKKERFSLILESASTNQTSMYLCASSPGGQGDTEAFFGQGTRLTVV.

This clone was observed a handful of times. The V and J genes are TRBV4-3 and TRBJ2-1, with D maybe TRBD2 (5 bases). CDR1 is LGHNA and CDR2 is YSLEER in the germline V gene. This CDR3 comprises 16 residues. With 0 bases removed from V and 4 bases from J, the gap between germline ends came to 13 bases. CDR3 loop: CASSQDRGLPYNEQFF. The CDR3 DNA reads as TGCGCCAGCAGCCAAGATCGAGGGCTGCCGTACAATGAGCAGTTCTTC.

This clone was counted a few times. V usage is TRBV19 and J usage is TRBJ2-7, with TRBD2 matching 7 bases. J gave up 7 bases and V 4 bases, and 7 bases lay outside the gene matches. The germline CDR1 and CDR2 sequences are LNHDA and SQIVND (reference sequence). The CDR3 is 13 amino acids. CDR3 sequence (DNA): TGTGCCAGTAGTAGCGGGAGTGGCGTGGAGCAGTACTTC. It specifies CASSSGSGVEQYF.

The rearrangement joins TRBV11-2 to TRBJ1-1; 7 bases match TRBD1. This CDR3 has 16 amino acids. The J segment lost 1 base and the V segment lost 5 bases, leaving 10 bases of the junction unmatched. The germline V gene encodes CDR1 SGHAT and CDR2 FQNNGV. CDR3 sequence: CASSVRARTGNTEAFF. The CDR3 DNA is TGTGCCAGCAGCGTCCGGGCCCGGACAGGGAACACTGAAGCTTTCTTT.

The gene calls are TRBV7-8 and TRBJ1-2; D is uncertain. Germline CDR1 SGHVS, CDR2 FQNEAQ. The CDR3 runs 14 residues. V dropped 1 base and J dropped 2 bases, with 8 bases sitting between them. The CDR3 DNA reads TGTGCCAGCAGCTTAGGGTTCAGAAACTATGGCTACACCTTC. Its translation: CASSLGFRNYGYTF.

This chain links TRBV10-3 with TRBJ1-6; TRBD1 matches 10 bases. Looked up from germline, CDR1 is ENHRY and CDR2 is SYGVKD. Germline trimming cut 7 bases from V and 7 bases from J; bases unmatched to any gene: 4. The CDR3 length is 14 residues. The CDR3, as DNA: TGTGCCATCAACCCGGGACAGGGGAATTCACCCCTCCACTTT. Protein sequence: CAINPGQGNSPLHF.

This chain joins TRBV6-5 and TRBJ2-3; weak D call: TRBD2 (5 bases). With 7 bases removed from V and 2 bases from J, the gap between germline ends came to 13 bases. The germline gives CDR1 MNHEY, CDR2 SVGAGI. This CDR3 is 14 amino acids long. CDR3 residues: CASKTGSLTDTQYF. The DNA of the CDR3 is TGTGCCAGCAAAACGGGGTCACTCACAGATACGCAGTATTTT.

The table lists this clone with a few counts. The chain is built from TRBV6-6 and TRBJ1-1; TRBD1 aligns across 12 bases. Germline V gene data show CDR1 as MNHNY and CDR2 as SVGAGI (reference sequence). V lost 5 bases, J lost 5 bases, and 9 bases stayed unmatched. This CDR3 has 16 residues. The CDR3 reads CASSRPLGQGATEAFF. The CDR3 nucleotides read TGTGCCAGCAGTCGACCACTGGGACAGGGGGCTACTGAAGCTTTCTTT.

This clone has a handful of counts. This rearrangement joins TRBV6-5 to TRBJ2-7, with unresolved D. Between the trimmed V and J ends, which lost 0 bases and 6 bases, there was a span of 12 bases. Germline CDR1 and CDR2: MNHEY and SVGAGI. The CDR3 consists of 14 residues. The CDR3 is CASSYSRRLSEQYF. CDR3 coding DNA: TGTGCCAGCAGTTACTCGCGGAGACTGAGCGAGCAGTACTTC.

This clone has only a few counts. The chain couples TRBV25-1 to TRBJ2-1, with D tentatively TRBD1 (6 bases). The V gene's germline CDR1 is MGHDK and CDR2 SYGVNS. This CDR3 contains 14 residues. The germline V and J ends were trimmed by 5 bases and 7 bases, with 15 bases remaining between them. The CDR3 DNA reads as TGTGCCAGCAGTATCCGGGACACATTAAATGAGCAGTTCTTC. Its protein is CASSIRDTLNEQFF.

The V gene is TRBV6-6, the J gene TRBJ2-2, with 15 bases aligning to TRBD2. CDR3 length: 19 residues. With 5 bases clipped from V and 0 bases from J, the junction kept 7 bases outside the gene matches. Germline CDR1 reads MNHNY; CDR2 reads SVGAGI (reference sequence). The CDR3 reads CASSLRTSGRAPNTGELFF. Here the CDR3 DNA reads TGTGCCAGCAGTCTACGGACTAGCGGGAGGGCCCCGAACACCGGGGAGCTGTTTTTT.

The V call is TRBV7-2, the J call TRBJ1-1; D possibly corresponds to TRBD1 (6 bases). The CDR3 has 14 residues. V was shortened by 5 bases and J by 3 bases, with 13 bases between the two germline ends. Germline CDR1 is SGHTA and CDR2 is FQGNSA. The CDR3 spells CASSPYREYTEAFF. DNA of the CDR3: TGTGCCAGCAGCCCATACAGGGAATACACTGAAGCTTTCTTT.

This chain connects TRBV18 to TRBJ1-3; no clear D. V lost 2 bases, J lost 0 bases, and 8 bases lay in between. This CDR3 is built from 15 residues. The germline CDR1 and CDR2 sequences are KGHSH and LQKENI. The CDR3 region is CASSPISGSGNTIYF. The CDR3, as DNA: TGTGCCAGCTCACCAATCAGTGGCTCTGGAAACACCATATATTTT. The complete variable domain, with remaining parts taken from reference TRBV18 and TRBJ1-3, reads NAGVMQNPRHLVRRRGQEARLRCSPMKGHSHVYWYRQLPEEGLKFMVYLQKENIIDESGMPKERFSAEFPKEGPSILRIQQVVRGDSAAYFCASSPISGSGNTIYFGEGSWLTVV.

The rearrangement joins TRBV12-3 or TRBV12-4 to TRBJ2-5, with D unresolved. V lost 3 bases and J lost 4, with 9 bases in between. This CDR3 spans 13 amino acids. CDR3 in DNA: TGTGCCAGCAGTTTCAACAGACGAGAGACCCAGTACTTC. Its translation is CASSFNRRETQYF.

The CDR3 DNA is TGCGCCAGCAGCTTGGTGGCAGGAGGAAATCAGCCCCAGCATTTT. Residues: CASSLVAGGNQPQHF. The chain employs TRBV5-1 and TRBJ1-5; no definite D call. The V end lost 0 bases, the J end lost 4 bases, and 11 bases lay between the germline ends. This CDR3 comprises 15 residues. From germline, CDR1 is SGHRS and CDR2 YFSETQ.

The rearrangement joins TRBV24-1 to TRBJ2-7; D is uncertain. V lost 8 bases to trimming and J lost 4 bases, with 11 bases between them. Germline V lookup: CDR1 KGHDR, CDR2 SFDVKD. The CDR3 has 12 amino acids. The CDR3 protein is CATNYHLYEQYF. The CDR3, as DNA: TGTGCCACCAACTATCACCTTTACGAGCAGTACTTC.

This CDR3 reads CASSLELGSFSGNTIYF. As DNA, the CDR3 is TGTGCCAGCAGCTTAGAGCTTGGCTCCTTCTCTGGAAACACCATATATTTT. The chain is built from TRBV11-2 and TRBJ1-3; D is undetermined. V dropped 0 bases and J dropped 0 bases, with 12 bases sitting between them. The CDR3 runs to 17 residues. Germline V gene sequence: CDR1 SGHAT, CDR2 FQNNGV.

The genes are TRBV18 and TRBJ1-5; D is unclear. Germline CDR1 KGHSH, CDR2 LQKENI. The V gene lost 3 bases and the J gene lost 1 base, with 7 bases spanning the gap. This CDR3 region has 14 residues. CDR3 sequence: CASSPGKSNQPQHF. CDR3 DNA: TGTGCCAGCTCACCCGGGAAAAGCAATCAGCCCCAGCATTTT.

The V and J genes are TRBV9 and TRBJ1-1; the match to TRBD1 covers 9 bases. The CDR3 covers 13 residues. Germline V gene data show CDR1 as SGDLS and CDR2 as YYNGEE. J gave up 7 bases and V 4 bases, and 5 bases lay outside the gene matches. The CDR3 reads CASSSQGASEAFF. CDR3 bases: TGTGCCAGCAGCTCACAGGGGGCAAGTGAAGCTTTCTTT.